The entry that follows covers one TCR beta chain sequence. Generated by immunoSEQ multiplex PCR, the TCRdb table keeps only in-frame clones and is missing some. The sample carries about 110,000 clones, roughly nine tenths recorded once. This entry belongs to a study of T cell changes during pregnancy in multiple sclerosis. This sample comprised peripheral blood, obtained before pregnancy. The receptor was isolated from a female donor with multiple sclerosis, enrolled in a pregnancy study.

CDR3 bases: TGTGCCACCAGCAGAGATACGCGGTCTGGGGCCAACGTCCTGACTTTC. Its protein product is CATSRDTRSGANVLTF. The chain recombines TRBV15 with TRBJ2-6, with D unclear. V was shortened by 0 bases and J by 1 base, with 7 bases between the two germline ends. The CDR3 sequence is 16 residues long. In germline, CDR1 is LNHNV, CDR2 YYDKDF (reference sequence).